The next 2 T cell receptor beta chains were all read from a single sample in a study of response to subunit inactivated influenza vaccine. Via MiXCR, TCRdb re-called the RT-PCR reads, giving one row per CDR3 protein. The sample lists about 700,000 distinct CDR3 sequences, about 15% occurring once. The specimen comprised PBMCs from blood, sampled approximately 15 days before vaccination. The source is a man aged 50 or older who received an inactivated influenza vaccine.

The rearrangement links TRBV9 to TRBJ2-3; the D is unclear. Germline assignment: CDR1 SGDLS and CDR2 YYNGEE. V lost 0 bases, J lost 4 bases, and 15 bases lay in between. This CDR3 is 16 amino acids long. The CDR3: CASSVGLGFSSDTQYF. Here the CDR3 DNA reads TGTGCCAGCAGCGTAGGGCTCGGGTTCAGTTCAGATACGCAGTATTTT.

This clonotype was seen more than once but under ten times. The chain carries TRBV30 and TRBJ2-2; no reliable D call. The V and J ends lost 8 bases and 4 bases respectively, with 17 bases between them. This CDR3 is 14 amino acids long. CDR1 GTSNPN and CDR2 SVGIG come from the germline V gene (reference sequence). This CDR3 reads CASNSDVSTGELFF. CDR3 coding DNA: TGTGCCAGTAACTCTGACGTGTCCACCGGGGAGCTGTTTTTT.